These T cell receptor beta chains were read from a single sample in a study of blood T cell repertoires in COVID-19. Here immunoSEQ multiplex PCR was the method, and the copy in TCRdb shows in-frame clones only, minus some. The data show 300,000 to 350,000 clones, around 90% seen once. What was sequenced was peripheral blood. Source of these receptors: a woman aged 25 to 39 with COVID-19, enrolled during active disease. The conserved cysteine and the conserved F or W are not part of the CDR3 here. D genes are given only for firm matches.

D	V	J	CDR3
TRBD1	TRBV19	TRBJ2-6	ATRTGTGLGANVLT
-	TRBV19	TRBJ1-4	ASSIISGVGEKLF
TRBD1	TRBV19	TRBJ1-6	ASSPLDRDHSPLH
-	TRBV6-5	TRBJ1-5	ASSRARNYNQPQH
TRBD1	TRBV7-9	TRBJ1-2	ASSLSQGVNYGYT
-	TRBV27	TRBJ1-2	ASSGDSYGYT
TRBD2	TRBV7-2	TRBJ2-7	ASSFAGGDGEQY
TRBD2	TRBV27	TRBJ2-5	ASSLSPLAGIQETQY
-	TRBV7-8	TRBJ1-1	ASLRQMNTEAF
-	TRBV5-4	TRBJ2-7	ASSLGGEQY
TRBD1	TRBV15	TRBJ2-2	ATSKAPGQGMAGELF
-	TRBV7-2	TRBJ1-1	ASSGRRATEAF
-	TRBV28	TRBJ1-4	ASSSSATNEKLF
-	TRBV18	TRBJ1-2	ASSPGQGIGGYT
TRBD1	TRBV18	TRBJ2-7	ASSPGQGSSYEQY
TRBD1	TRBV28	TRBJ1-1	ASSFQDREGSEAF
-	TRBV5-6	TRBJ2-1	ASSGPEGGAYNEQF
-	TRBV2	TRBJ2-1	ASGLQRGPNEQF
TRBD2	TRBV28	TRBJ2-2	ASFGGRALRGTGELF
-	TRBV18	TRBJ1-3	ASSPVDNSGNTIY
-	TRBV18	TRBJ2-2	ASSPLKDRNTGELF
-	TRBV7-2	TRBJ1-4	ASSPTGSTNEKLF
TRBD2	TRBV7-2	TRBJ2-7	ASSLRLAGVYEQY
-	TRBV7-2	TRBJ2-7	ASRAGYEQY
-	TRBV2	TRBJ2-5	ASSARDPGRGETQY
TRBD1	TRBV3-1/TRBV3-2	TRBJ2-5	ASSLWTGGQETQY
-	TRBV29-1	TRBJ2-7	SAGQRNYEQY
-	TRBV10-2	TRBJ1-6	ASSDGRRSSPLH
TRBD1	TRBV9	TRBJ2-5	ASSTGEAPETQY
TRBD2	TRBV28	TRBJ2-3	ASSPWGGSTDTQY
-	TRBV4-2	TRBJ1-2	ASSQVGRGYGYT
TRBD1	TRBV27	TRBJ2-7	ASSLRQGSGSSYEQY
-	TRBV11-2	TRBJ2-7	ASSFAGGTYEQY
-	TRBV5-1	TRBJ2-6	ASSSDSGANVLT
TRBD2	TRBV28	TRBJ2-1	ASSYASGYNEQF
-	TRBV10-3	TRBJ2-2	ATTANTGELF
-	TRBV2	TRBJ1-2	ASSLLGEGGYT
TRBD2	TRBV24-1	TRBJ2-2	ATSDTLAGGPGELF
TRBD1	TRBV4-3	TRBJ2-7	ASSQGGQVIDEQY
-	TRBV6-1	TRBJ2-1	ASSEAVAGSSYNEQF
TRBD1	TRBV10-3	TRBJ1-2	AISEYAGGHYT
TRBD1	TRBV30	TRBJ2-7	AWSTGDRGLEQY
-	TRBV19	TRBJ2-7	ASSIRVYEQY
TRBD2	TRBV6-5	TRBJ2-7	ASSRAVSGSYEQY
-	TRBV9	TRBJ2-2	ASSVYYTGELF
TRBD2	TRBV11-2	TRBJ2-1	ASSSGLAGGAYNEQF
-	TRBV2	TRBJ1-3	ASRPRGSGNTIY
TRBD1	TRBV6-1	TRBJ2-3	ASSDHPGQGAADTQY
-	TRBV7-2	TRBJ1-3	ASSSRPSSGNTIY
TRBD2	TRBV4-1	TRBJ2-7	ASSQLAGASSYEQY
-	TRBV4-1	TRBJ1-6	ASSQDFEGSNNSPLH
-	TRBV9	TRBJ1-2	ASSSPGSNYGYT
TRBD1	TRBV7-8	TRBJ1-3	ASSLEDRGAAGNTIY